The 8 T cell receptor beta chains given below trace back to one sample, sequenced in a study of cytomegalovirus exposure and HLA in healthy donors. The PCR had 60 Vbeta and 13 Jbeta primers. Using immunoSEQ multiplex PCR, the repertoire was profiled, and TCRdb retains in-frame clones only, with some absent. The sample carries about 170,000 clones, 82% recorded once. Sample: PBMCs. These receptors were collected from a male donor in good health and CMV-seronegative.

This clone was seen a few times. This chain connects TRBV18 to TRBJ2-1, with 7 bases matching TRBD1. The CDR3 spans 13 residues. V shed 3 bases, J shed 7 bases, and the junction held 3 bases outside the gene matches. In germline, CDR1 is KGHSH, CDR2 LQKENI. This CDR3 reads CASSPVQGNEQFF. DNA of the CDR3: TGTGCCAGCTCACCGGTACAGGGGAATGAGCAGTTCTTC.

There are a few counts of this clone. The J gene is TRBJ1-2, the V gene TRBV7-8; 8 bases match TRBD1. The germline V gene encodes CDR1 SGHVS and CDR2 FQNEAQ. The CDR3 sequence is 21 residues long. Losses at the gene ends were 2 bases for V and 7 bases for J; bases not matched to a gene: 27. The CDR3 reads CASSLRWAQIGQGADVAGYTF. CDR3 in DNA: TGTGCCAGCAGCTTAAGGTGGGCACAAATCGGACAGGGCGCCGACGTGGCTGGCTACACCTTC.

The chain couples TRBV11-3 to TRBJ2-5; TRBD2 agrees at 7 bases. The germline gives CDR1 SGHNT, CDR2 YENEEA. Losses at the gene ends were 1 base for V and 4 bases for J; bases not matched to a gene: 6. This CDR3 spans 15 amino acids. CDR3 coding DNA: TGTGCCAGCAGCTTAGGGTCGGGGGGACGAGAGACCCAGTACTTC. Its translation: CASSLGSGGRETQYF. Filled out from reference TRBV11-3 and TRBJ2-5, the complete variable domain reads EAGVVQSPRYKIIEKKQPVAFWCNPISGHNTLYWYLQNLGQGPELLIRYENEEAVDDSQLPKDRFSAERLKGVDSTLKIQPAELGDSAVYLCASSLGSGGRETQYFGPGTRLLVL.

Turning to this clone: The conserved phenylalanine or tryptophan is not found at the CDR3 terminus, so this likely reflects a read error. Because the CDR3's place on the DNA is in doubt, the DNA is left out and the CDR3 is given as listed by TCRdb. The CDR3 loop is CASSKGPLDRDRSPG. V and J are TRBV5-4 and TRBJ1-1; TRBD1 is taken as the D call from the table, unchecked against the DNA. Ends included, the CDR3 has 15 residues. Germline assignment: CDR1 SGHNT and CDR2 YYREEE (reference sequence).

This chain joins TRBV5-1 and TRBJ1-4, with 7 bases that match TRBD1. Per the germline V gene, CDR1 is SGHRS and CDR2 is YFSETQ. The ends lost 3 bases at V and 5 bases at J; junction bases unmatched: 4. This CDR3 has 14 amino acids. The CDR3 spells CASSSGTENEKLFF. Written as DNA, the CDR3 is TGCGCCAGCAGCTCCGGGACAGAAAATGAAAAACTGTTTTTT.

The chain carries TRBV9 and TRBJ2-5, with D maybe TRBD2 (6 bases). The end of the DNA is better explained by TRBJ2-7, so the J call may be wrong. Germline V CDR1 and CDR2: SGDLS, YYNGEE. The CDR3 contains 16 residues. CDR3 coding DNA: TGTGCCAGCAGCGTAGCGAGGGTAGCGGAGGGATACGAGCAGTACTTC. Its translation is CASSVARVAEGYEQYF.

The chain is built from TRBV5-1 and TRBJ2-7; 9 bases line up with TRBD1. CDR1 is SGHRS and CDR2 is YFSETQ in the germline V gene. V shed 4 bases, J shed 2 bases, and the junction held 13 bases outside the gene matches. The CDR3 is made up of 17 amino acids. The CDR3 DNA reads as TGCGCCAGCAGCCCAGCTCCTCCCGGGACAGGGACCTACGAGCAGTACTTC. Its protein is CASSPAPPGTGTYEQYF.

This clone was detected once. V and J are TRBV19 and TRBJ2-7; D uncertain. Trimming pared 4 bases from V and 3 bases from J, leaving 4 bases between. The germline V gene encodes CDR1 LNHDA and CDR2 SQIVND (reference sequence). The CDR3 sequence is 11 residues long. The CDR3 sequence is CASSTIYEQYF. The CDR3 coding sequence is TGTGCCAGTAGTACCATCTACGAGCAGTACTTC.